This T cell receptor beta chain was sequenced in a study of blood T cells in healthy people across ages. With a J-beta primer mix and a sample-barcoded 5' primer, a second PCR ran about 7 to 12 cycles. TCRdb recomputed calls from the 5' RACE reads with MiXCR, one row per CDR3 protein. The data show about 780,000 distinct CDR3 sequences, about 47% seen once. Germline trimming cut 3 bases from V and 0 bases from J; bases unmatched to any gene: 11. The CDR3 sequence is 18 residues long. Germline-derived CDR1 and CDR2 are SGHRS and YFSETQ. No fewer than 7 million PBMCs went into each sample. RNA extraction gave at least 5 micrograms of total RNA per sample. With respect to this clonotype: Its antigen remains unidentified.

Findings and caveats of the study: Not knowing donor CMV status may have confounded expanded clonotype changes. Higher naive T cell percentage went strongly together with higher TCR beta diversity.

This clonotype was sampled from a man at least 80 years old in good health. Material for sequencing was blood. The chain uses TRBV5-1 and TRBJ2-7; 11 nucleotides match TRBD2. DNA of the CDR3: TGCGCCAGCAGCTCAAGGCCTAGCGGGAGGACCCTCTCCTACGAGCAGTACTTC. It encodes CASSSRPSGRTLSYEQYF.